The 8 T cell receptor beta chains below were found in one sample sequenced in a study of PD-L1 blockade in urothelial cancer. Data came from immunoSEQ multiplex PCR; TCRdb stores just in-frame clones and leaves some out. The sample records 130,000 or so clones, around 85% being singletons. Indicated time point: pretreatment peripheral blood. The starting material was PBMCs, obtained around atezolizumab (anti-PD-L1) treatment. Every receptor here comes from a man aged 45-65 years with urothelial cancer.

This chain connects TRBV6-5 to TRBJ1-1; 9 bases map to TRBD1. Germline loops: CDR1 MNHEY, CDR2 SVGAGI. The CDR3 sequence is 14 residues long. J was trimmed by 11 bases and V by 6 bases; bases with no gene match: 13. CDR3 in DNA: TGTGCCAGCAGCCCTACAGGGGGCGCCGGGGTGGCTTTCTTT. Its translation: CASSPTGGAGVAFF.

The chain employs TRBV5-1 and TRBJ2-1; TRBD2 agrees at 9 bases. The CDR3 length is 16 residues. The germline V gene encodes CDR1 SGHRS and CDR2 YFSETQ. The V segment lost 1 base and the J segment 10 bases; nucleotides outside the gene matches: 12. The CDR3 DNA is TGCGCCAGCAGCTTGAGGACTAGCGCTGGATCGGGGGAGCAGTTCTTC. Protein sequence: CASSLRTSAGSGEQFF.

The chain is built from TRBV27 and TRBJ2-3; 15 nucleotides line up with TRBD2. CDR1 and CDR2 from the germline V gene are MNHEY and SMNVEV (reference sequence). This CDR3 region has 18 residues. The V gene end was trimmed by 5 bases and the J gene end by 8 bases; junction bases not matched to a gene: 14. Here the CDR3 DNA reads TGTGCCAGCAGTGCTGGCGGACTAGCGGGAGGGAGTATGGTTACGCAGTATTTT. Translating it yields CASSAGGLAGGSMVTQYF.

This clone was picked up many times. This rearrangement joins TRBV11-2 to TRBJ2-1; 10 positions agree with TRBD2. Trimming at V came to 5 bases and at J to 8 bases, leaving 15 bases not matched to a gene. CDR3 length equals 17 residues. Germline V gene lookup returns CDR1 SGHAT and CDR2 FQNNGV. The CDR3 DNA reads as TGTGCCAGCAGCCGGAGCCCGATAGCGGGAGGTAACGATGAGCAGTTCTTC. Translating gives CASSRSPIAGGNDEQFF.

The J gene is TRBJ2-5, the V gene TRBV25-1, with 9 bases fitting TRBD1. The germline CDR1 and CDR2 sequences are MGHDK and SYGVNS. The ends lost 5 bases at V and 4 bases at J; junction bases unmatched: 5. The length of the CDR3 is 14 residues. The CDR3 DNA is TGTGCCAGCAGTTGGGGACAGGGCACAGAGACCCAGTACTTC. Translated, it gives CASSWGQGTETQYF.

In this sample, this clone turned up once. This chain joins TRBV7-2 and TRBJ1-6; the D is unclear. CDR3 size: 16 residues. Germline V lookup: CDR1 SGHTA, CDR2 FQGNSA. The V end lost 3 bases, the J end lost 7 bases, and 16 bases lay between the germline ends. The CDR3 DNA follows: TGTGCCAGCAGCTTGGGCTTCGGCAGGTCGAATTCACCCCTCCACTTT. As protein: CASSLGFGRSNSPLHF.

The chain carries TRBV19 and TRBJ2-1; 10 bases are shared with TRBD1. CDR3 length: 15 amino acids. The ends lost 6 bases at V and 1 base at J; junction bases unmatched: 3. Looked up from germline, CDR1 is LNHDA and CDR2 is SQIVND (reference sequence). The CDR3 sequence is CASSPDRGSYNEQFF. As DNA, the CDR3 is TGTGCCAGTAGCCCGGACAGGGGGTCCTACAATGAGCAGTTCTTC.

This clone was counted only a few times. The sample carries other DNA sequences with the same CDR3. The rearrangement uses TRBV18 and TRBJ1-1; 9 bases map to TRBD1. The CDR3 is made up of 15 amino acids. V gave up 3 bases and J gave up 1 base; unmatched junction bases: 3. Germline-derived CDR1 and CDR2 are KGHSH and LQKENI. The DNA of the CDR3 is TGTGCCAGCTCACCTCCGGACAGGGGGAACACTGAAGCTTTCTTT. This gives the protein CASSPPDRGNTEAFF.